Listed here is a single T cell receptor (beta chain). Its antigen is unknown. The sample belongs to a study of T cell responses to AZD1222 COVID-19 vaccine. Whole-study findings and limits: Of the AZD1222 recipients, only 5 to 7 were seropositive at baseline.

Clones were read by immunoSEQ multiplex PCR, and TCRdb kept only the in-frame ones, dropping some. The data hold 90,000 to 130,000 clones, with more than 70% observed a single time. The CDR3 runs 14 residues. The germline V and J ends were trimmed by 4 bases and 5 bases, with 14 bases remaining between them. The V gene's germline CDR1 is SGHRS and CDR2 YFSETQ. The chain employs TRBV5-1 and TRBJ2-3, with D possibly matching TRBD2 (5 bases). Sequencing used peripheral blood, obtained on day 0 of MenACWY control vaccination. The receptor was isolated from an adult in good health. CDR3 sequence (DNA): TGCGCCAGCAGCCCCGAGCTACGGGGAGATACGCAGTATTTT. Residues: CASSPELRGDTQYF.